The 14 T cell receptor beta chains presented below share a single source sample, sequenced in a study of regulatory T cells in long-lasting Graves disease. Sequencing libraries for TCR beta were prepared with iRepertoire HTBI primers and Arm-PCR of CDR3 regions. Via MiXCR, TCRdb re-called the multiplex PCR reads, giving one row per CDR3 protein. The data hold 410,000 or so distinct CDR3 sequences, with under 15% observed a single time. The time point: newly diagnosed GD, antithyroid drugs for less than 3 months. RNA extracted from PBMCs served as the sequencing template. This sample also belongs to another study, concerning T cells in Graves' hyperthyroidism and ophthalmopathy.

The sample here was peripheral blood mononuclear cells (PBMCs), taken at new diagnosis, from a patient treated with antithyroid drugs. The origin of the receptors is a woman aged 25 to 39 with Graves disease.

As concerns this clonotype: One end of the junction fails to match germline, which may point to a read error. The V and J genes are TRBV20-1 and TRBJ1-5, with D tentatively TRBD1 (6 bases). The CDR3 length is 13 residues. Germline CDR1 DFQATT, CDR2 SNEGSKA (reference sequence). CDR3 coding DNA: TGCGGTGCCAAAGACAGGCTAGTAGAGCCCCAGCATTTT. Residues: CGAKDRLVEPQHF.

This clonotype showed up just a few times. The CDR3 sequence: CASSLRPGGGDEQFF. DNA for the CDR3: TGTGCCAGCAGCCTTCGTCCGGGGGGGGGGGATGAGCAGTTCTTC. The rearrangement links TRBV11-3 to TRBJ2-1, with 8 bases that match TRBD2. This CDR3 is 15 amino acids long. V shed 5 bases and J 8 bases; nucleotides not matched to a gene: 11. CDR1 is SGHNT, CDR2 YENEEA, per germline. The whole variable domain, filled in from reference TRBV11-3 and TRBJ2-1, reads EAGVVQSPRYKIIEKKQPVAFWCNPISGHNTLYWYLQNLGQGPELLIRYENEEAVDDSQLPKDRFSAERLKGVDSTLKIQPAELGDSAVYLCASSLRPGGGDEQFFGPGTRLTVL.

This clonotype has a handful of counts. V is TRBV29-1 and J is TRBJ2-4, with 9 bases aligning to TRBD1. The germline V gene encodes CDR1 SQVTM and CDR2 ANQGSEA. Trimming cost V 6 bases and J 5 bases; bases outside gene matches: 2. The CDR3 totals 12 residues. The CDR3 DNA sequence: TGCAGCGTCCGACAGGGGGAAAACATTCAGTACTTC. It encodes CSVRQGENIQYF.

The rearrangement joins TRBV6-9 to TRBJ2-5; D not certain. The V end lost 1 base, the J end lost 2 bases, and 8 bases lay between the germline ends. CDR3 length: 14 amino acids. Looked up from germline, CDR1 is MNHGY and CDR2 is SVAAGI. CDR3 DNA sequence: TGTGCCAGCAGTTATTATCGTCTACAAGAGACCCAGTACTTC. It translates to CASSYYRLQETQYF.

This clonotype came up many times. This CDR3 reads CASSLYRTSYEQYF. The DNA for the CDR3 is TGTGCCAGCAGCTTATACAGGACATCCTACGAGCAGTACTTC. The chain has TRBV5-6 and TRBJ2-7, with D maybe TRBD1 (5 bases). V lost 2 bases, J lost 1 base, and 10 bases lay in between. This CDR3 spans 14 amino acids. Germline CDR1 reads SGHDT; CDR2 reads YYEEEE. The entire variable domain, with the rest obtained from reference TRBV5-6 and TRBJ2-7, is as follows: DAGVTQSPTHLIKTRGQQVTLRCSPKSGHDTVSWYQQALGQGPQFIFQYYEEEERQRGNFPDRFSGHQFPNYSSELNVNALLLGDSALYLCASSLYRTSYEQYFGPGTRLTVT.

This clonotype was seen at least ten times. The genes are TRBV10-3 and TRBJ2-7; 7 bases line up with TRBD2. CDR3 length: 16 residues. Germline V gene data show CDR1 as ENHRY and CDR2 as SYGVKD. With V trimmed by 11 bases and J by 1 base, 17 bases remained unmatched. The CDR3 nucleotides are TGTGCCTCATGGGAGGGTGTGAGGGATTATTCCTACGAGCAGTACTTC. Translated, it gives CASWEGVRDYSYEQYF.

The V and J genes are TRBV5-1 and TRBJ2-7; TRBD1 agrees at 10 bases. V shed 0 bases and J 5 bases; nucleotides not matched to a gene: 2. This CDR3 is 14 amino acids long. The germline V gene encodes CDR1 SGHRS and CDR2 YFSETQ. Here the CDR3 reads CASSLEGQGNEQYF. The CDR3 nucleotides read TGCGCCAGCAGCTTGGAGGGACAGGGGAACGAGCAGTACTTC.

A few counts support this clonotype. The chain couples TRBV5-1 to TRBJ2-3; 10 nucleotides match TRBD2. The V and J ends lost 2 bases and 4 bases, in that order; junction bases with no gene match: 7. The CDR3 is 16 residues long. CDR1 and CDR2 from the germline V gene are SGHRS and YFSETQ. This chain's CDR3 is CASSLALAGVADTQYF. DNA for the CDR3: TGCGCCAGCAGCTTAGCGCTAGCGGGAGTCGCAGATACGCAGTATTTT.

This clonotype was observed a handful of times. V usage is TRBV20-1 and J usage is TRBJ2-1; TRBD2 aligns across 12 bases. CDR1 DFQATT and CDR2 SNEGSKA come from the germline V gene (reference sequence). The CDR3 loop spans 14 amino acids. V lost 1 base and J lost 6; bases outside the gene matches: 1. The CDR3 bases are TGCAGTGCTAGAGGGGGACTAGCGGGCAATGAGCAGTTCTTC. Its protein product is CSARGGLAGNEQFF.

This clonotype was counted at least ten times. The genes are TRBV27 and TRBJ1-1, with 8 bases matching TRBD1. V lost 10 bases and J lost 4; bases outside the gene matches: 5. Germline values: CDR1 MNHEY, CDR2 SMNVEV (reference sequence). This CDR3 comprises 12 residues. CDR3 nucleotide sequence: TGTGCCACAAGACAGGGGACCACTGAAGCTTTCTTT. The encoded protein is CATRQGTTEAFF.

CDR3 nucleotide sequence: TGTGCCAGCAGCCAGAGGGAGGACAGGTGGAACACTGAAGCTTTCTTT. Translated, it gives CASSQREDRWNTEAFF. The chain has TRBV4-2 and TRBJ1-1, with 7 bases fitting TRBD1. The J segment lost 1 base and the V segment lost 3 bases, leaving 8 bases of the junction unmatched. This CDR3 contains 16 residues. The germline V gene has CDR1 LGHNA and CDR2 YNFKEQ.

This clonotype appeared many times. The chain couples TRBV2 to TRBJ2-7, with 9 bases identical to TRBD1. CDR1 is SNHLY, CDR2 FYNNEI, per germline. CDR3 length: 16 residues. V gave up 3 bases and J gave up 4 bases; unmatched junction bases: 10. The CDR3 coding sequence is TGTGCCAGCAGTGAGTGGGGCCCGGGACAGGGATACGAGCAGTACTTC. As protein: CASSEWGPGQGYEQYF.

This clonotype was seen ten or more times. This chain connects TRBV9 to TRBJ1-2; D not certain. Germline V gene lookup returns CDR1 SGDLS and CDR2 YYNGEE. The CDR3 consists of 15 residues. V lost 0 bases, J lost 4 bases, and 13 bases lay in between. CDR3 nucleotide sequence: TGTGCCAGCAGCGTAGGCCCCTCCGGTTCCTATGGCTACACCTTC. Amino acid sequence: CASSVGPSGSYGYTF.

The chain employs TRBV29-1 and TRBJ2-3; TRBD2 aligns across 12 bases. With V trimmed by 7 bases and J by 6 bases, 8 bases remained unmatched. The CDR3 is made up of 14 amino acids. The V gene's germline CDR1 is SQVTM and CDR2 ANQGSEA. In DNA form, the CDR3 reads TGCAGCGGTGGACTAGCGGGATGGGGGGATACGCAGTATTTT. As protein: CSGGLAGWGDTQYF.